One T cell receptor beta chain is described in this entry. Its specificity is unknown. The data originate from a study of identical twins. CDR3 length: 14 residues. From germline, CDR1 is SNHLY and CDR2 FYNNEI. J lost 4 bases, V lost 2 bases, and 4 bases had no gene match. MiXCR was run by TCRdb on the 5' RACE reads, yielding one entry per CDR3 protein. Of some 460,000 distinct CDR3 sequences in the sample, approximately 15% were seen once. General study points: In zero-insertion analyses, partial confounding could arise from invariant MAIT and iNKT cells. With abundant cord blood beta clonotypes, insertions were fewer; memory repertoires showed no such pattern. Beta out-of-frame sequences displayed a weaker excess of sharing between twins.

The donor group consisted entirely of healthy Caucasians. The sample was also linked to a second study, of yellow fever vaccine responses in identical twins.

The sequenced sample was CD4+ T cells sorted from blood. J is TRBJ2-7 and V is TRBV2, with 8 bases aligning to TRBD1. The TCR comes from a woman aged 18-29 years in good health. CDR3 residues: CASSEQGARYEQYF. CDR3 DNA sequence: TGTGCCAGCAGTGAACAGGGGGCGAGATACGAGCAGTACTTC.